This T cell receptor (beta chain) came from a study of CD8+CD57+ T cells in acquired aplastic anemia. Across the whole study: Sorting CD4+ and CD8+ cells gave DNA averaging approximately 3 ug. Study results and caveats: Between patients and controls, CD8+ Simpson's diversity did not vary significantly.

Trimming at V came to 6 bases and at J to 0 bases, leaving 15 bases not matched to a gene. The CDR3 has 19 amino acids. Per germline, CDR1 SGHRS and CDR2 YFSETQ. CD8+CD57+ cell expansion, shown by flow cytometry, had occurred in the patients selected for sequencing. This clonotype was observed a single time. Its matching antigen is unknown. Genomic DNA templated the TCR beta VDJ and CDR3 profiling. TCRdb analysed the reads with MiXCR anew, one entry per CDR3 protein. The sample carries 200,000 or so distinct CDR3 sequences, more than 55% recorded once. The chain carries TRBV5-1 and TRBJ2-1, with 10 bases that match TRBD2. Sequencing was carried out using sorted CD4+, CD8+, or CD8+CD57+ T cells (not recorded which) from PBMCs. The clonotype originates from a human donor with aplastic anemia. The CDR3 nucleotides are TGCGCCAGCACCCACCGGACTAGCGGAGGGAGGGGCTCCTACAATGAGCAGTTCTTC. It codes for CASTHRTSGGRGSYNEQFF.